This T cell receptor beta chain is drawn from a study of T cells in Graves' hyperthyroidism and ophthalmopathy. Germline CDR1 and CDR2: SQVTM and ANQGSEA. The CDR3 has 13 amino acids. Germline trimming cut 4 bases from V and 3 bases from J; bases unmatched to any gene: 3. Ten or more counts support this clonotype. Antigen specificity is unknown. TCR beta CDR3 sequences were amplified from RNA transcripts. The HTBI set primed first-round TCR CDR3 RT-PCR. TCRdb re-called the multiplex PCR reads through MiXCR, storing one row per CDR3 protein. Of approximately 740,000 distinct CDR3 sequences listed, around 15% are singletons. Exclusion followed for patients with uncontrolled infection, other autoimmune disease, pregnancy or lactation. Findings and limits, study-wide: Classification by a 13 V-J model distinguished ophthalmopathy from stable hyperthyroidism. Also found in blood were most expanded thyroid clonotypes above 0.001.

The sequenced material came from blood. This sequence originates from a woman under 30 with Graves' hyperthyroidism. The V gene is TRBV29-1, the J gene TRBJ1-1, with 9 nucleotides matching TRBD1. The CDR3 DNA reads TGCAGCGTTGGCGGGACAGGGTACACTGAAGCTTTCTTT. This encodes CSVGGTGYTEAFF.